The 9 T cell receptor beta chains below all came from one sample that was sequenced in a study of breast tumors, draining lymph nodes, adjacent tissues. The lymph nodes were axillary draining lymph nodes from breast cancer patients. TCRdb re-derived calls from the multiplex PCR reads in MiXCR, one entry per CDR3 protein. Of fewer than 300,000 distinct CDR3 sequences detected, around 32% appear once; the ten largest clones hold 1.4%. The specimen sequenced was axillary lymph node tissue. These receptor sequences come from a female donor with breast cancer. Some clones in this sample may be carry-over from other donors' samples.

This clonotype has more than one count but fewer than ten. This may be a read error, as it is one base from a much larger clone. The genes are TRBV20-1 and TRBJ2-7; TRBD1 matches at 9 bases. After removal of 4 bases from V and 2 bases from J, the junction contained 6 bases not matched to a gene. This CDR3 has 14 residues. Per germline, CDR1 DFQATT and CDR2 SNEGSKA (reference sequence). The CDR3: CSANSGQGPYEQYF. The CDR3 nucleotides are TGCAGTGCTAATTCGGGACAGGGTCCCTACGAGCAGTACTTC.

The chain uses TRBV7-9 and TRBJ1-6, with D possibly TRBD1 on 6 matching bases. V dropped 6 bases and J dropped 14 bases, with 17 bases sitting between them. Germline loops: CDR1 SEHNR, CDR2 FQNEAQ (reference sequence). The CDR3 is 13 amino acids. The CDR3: CASRPGGAVSLHF. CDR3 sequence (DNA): TGTGCCAGCAGGCCCGGGGGGGCGGTCTCCCTCCACTTT.

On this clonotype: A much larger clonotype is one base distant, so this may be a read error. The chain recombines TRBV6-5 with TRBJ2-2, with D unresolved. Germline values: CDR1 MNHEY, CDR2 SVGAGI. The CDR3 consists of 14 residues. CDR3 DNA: TGTGCCAGCAGTCACTCGAATTCGGTCAGGGAGCTGTTTTTT. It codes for CASSHSNSVRELFF.

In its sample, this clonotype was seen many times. The DNA of the CDR3 is TGTGCCAGCAGTTCCCCCGGGACAGGGTACGAGCAGTACTTC. Its translation: CASSSPGTGYEQYF. The V call is TRBV6-5, the J call TRBJ2-7; 9 bases align to TRBD1. Germline CDR1 and CDR2: MNHEY and SVGAGI. The CDR3 length is 14 residues. Trimming cost V 4 bases and J 4 bases; bases outside gene matches: 5.

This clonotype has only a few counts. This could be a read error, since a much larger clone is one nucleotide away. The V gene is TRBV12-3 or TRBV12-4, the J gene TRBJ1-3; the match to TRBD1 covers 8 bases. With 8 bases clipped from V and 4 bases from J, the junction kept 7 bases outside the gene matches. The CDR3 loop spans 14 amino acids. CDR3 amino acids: CASLDRGPGNTIYF. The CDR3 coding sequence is TGTGCCAGCCTAGACAGGGGCCCAGGAAACACCATATATTTT.

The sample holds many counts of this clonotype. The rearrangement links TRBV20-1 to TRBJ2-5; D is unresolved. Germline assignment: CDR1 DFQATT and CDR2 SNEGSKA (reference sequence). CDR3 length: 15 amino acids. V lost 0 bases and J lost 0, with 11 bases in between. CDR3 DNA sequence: TGCAGTGCTAGAGAATCAATAGCAGACCAAGAGACCCAGTACTTC. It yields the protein CSARESIADQETQYF.

The CDR3 here is CASSFGQRLAPDTNTEAFF. CDR3 coding DNA: TGTGCCAGCAGCTTCGGACAGCGTCTTGCACCGGACACAAACACTGAAGCTTTCTTT. This sequence joins TRBV7-8 and TRBJ1-1; D is possibly TRBD1 (6 bases). Germline V gene lookup returns CDR1 SGHVS and CDR2 FQNEAQ. Trimming took off 3 bases at V and 2 bases at J, with 25 bases between the two ends. The CDR3 has 19 residues.

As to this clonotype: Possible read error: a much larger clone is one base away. CDR3 nucleotides: TGCGCCAGCAGCCAAGATGGGGGAACCGGCAATCAGCCCCAGCATTTT. Its protein product is CASSQDGGTGNQPQHF. This chain uses TRBV5-1 with TRBJ1-5, with D perhaps TRBD1 (5 bases). The length of the CDR3 is 16 residues. The V and J ends lost 4 bases and 2 bases respectively, with 16 bases between them. From germline, CDR1 is SGHRS and CDR2 YFSETQ.

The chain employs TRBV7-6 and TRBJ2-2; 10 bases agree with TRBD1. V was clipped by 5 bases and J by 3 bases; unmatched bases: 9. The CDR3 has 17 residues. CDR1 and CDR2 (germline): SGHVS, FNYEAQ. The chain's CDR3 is CASSALRQGADTGELFF. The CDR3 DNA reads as TGTGCCAGCAGCGCCCTTCGACAGGGGGCGGACACCGGGGAGCTGTTTTTT.